This is a list of T cell receptor beta chains from one sample in a study of blood T cell repertoires in COVID-19. Assay: immunoSEQ multiplex PCR; the TCRdb copy retains only in-frame clones and omits some. Of about 230,000 clones in the sample, over 80% were seen once. The material sequenced was peripheral blood. These receptors all stem from a woman between 65 and 79 years old with active or convalescent COVID-19. Each CDR3 is given with its conserved first and last residue. The D gene is left open where the match is weak. Clone sizes are given selectively: once, few, many, or a class where the clone is expanded.

NA	NA	TRBV2	TRBJ1-5	CASSGGRQPQHF	TGTGCCAGCAGTGGGGGCCGTCAGCCCCAGCATTTT
NA	NA	TRBV9	TRBJ1-1	CASSVDPGREGTEAFF	TGTGCCAGCAGCGTAGACCCAGGCAGGGAAGGGACTGAAGCTTTCTTT
NA	TRBD2	TRBV18	TRBJ2-1	CASSPTPPGLAGNEQFF	TGTGCCAGCTCACCAACACCTCCGGGACTAGCGGGGAATGAGCAGTTCTTC
few	NA	TRBV7-3	TRBJ1-1	CASSLGVTTEAFF	TGTGCCAGCAGCTTGGGAGTGACCACTGAAGCTTTCTTT
NA	TRBD1	TRBV5-8	TRBJ1-3	CASSLGTGVRGNTIYF	TGTGCCAGCAGCTTGGGGACAGGGGTTAGAGGAAACACCATATATTTT
once	NA	TRBV2	TRBJ2-3	CASKEGASVTDTQYF	TGTGCCAGCAAAGAGGGGGCTAGCGTGACAGATACGCAGTATTTT
NA	NA	TRBV11-2	TRBJ2-3	CASSLDRQERGYTDTQYF	TGTGCCAGCAGCTTAGATCGACAGGAGCGGGGATACACAGATACGCAGTATTTT
NA	NA	TRBV7-9	TRBJ1-5	CASSRGNQPQHF	TGTGCCAGCAGCCGAGGGAATCAGCCCCAGCATTTT
NA	TRBD2	TRBV20-1	TRBJ2-1	CSPRLAGVTFF	TGCAGTCCCCGCCTAGCGGGAGTCACGTTCTTC
NA	TRBD1	TRBV7-2	TRBJ2-5	CASSLLRQGAGETQYF	TGTGCCAGCAGCTTACTCCGACAGGGGGCAGGAGAGACCCAGTACTTC
NA	NA	TRBV6-2/TRBV6-3	TRBJ2-7	CASSLMPQGGSEQYF	TGTGCCAGCAGTTTGATGCCGCAGGGTGGTAGCGAGCAGTACTTC